This TCR beta chain was documented in a study of T cell repertoires in cytomegalovirus infection. The length of the CDR3 is 12 residues. Germline values: CDR1 SGHRS, CDR2 YFSETQ. V shed 1 base and J shed 1 base, with 3 bases lying between them. TCRdb fed the reads into MiXCR, producing one record per CDR3 protein. The sample carries roughly 320,000 distinct CDR3 sequences, 9.6% recorded once. Sequencing was performed on PBMCs. The chain carries TRBV5-1 and TRBJ2-7; unclear D gene. The TCR originated in a human donor in good health (CMV status not recorded). Some clones in this sample may be carry-over from other donors' samples. The CDR3 here is CASSLRSYEQYF. CDR3 in DNA: TGCGCCAGCAGCTTGAGATCCTACGAGCAGTACTTC. The variable domain in full, with the rest retrieved from reference TRBV5-1 and TRBJ2-7, is KAGVTQTPRYLIKTRGQQVTLSCSPISGHRSVSWYQQTPGQGLQFLFEYFSETQRNKGNFPGRFSGRQFSNSRSEMNVSTLELGDSALYLCASSLRSYEQYFGPGTRLTVT.